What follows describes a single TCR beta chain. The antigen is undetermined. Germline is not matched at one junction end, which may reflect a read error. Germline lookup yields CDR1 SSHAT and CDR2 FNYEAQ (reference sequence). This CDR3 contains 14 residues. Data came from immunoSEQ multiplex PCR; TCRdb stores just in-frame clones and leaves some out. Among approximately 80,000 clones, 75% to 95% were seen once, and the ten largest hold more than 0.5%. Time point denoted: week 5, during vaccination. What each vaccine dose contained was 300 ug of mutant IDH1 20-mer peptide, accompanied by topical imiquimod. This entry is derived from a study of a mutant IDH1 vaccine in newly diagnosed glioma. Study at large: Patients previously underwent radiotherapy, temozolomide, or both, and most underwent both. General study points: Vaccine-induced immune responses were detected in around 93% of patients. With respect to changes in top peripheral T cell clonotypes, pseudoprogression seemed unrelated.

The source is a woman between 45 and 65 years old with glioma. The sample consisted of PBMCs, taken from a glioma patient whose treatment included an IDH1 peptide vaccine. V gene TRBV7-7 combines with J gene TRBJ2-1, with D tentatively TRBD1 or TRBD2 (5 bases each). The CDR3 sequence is CASSSGGGTHEQFF. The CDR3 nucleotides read TGTGCTAGCAGCTCTGGAGGTGGGACGCATGAGCAGTTCTTC.